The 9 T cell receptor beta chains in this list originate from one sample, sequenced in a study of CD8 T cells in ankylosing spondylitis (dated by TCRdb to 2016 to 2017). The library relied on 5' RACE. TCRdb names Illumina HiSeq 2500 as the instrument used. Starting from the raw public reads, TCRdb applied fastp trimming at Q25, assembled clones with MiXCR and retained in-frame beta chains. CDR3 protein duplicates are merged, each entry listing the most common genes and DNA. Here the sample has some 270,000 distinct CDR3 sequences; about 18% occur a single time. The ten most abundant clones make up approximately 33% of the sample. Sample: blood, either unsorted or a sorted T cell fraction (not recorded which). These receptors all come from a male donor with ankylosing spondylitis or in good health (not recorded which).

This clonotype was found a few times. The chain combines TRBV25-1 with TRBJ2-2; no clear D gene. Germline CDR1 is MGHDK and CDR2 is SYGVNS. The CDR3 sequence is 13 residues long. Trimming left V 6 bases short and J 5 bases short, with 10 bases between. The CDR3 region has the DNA TGTGCCAGCAGGAGAAGGGAAACCGGGGAGCTGTTTTTT. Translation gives CASRRRETGELFF.

CDR3 nucleotides: TGTGCCAGCAGCCCCTGGGGGGATCAGGGTGACGAGCAGTACTTC. This gives the protein CASSPWGDQGDEQYF. This rearrangement joins TRBV28 to TRBJ2-7; D is possibly TRBD2 (6 bases). Germline-derived CDR1 and CDR2 are MDHEN and SYDVKM. The CDR3 runs 15 residues. V was clipped by 6 bases and J by 5 bases, with 20 bases between them.

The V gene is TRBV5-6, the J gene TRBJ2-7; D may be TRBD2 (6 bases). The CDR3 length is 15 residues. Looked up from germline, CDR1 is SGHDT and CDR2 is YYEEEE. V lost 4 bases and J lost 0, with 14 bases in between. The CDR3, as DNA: TGTGCCAGCAGCCTCGTCCGGGAGTCCTCCTACGAGCAGTACTTC. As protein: CASSLVRESSYEQYF.

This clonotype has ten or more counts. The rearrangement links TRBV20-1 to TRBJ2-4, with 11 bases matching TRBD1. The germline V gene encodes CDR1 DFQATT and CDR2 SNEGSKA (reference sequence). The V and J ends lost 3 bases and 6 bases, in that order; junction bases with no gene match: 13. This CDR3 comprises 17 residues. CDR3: CSASGDGTGGFGNIQYF. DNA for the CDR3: TGCAGTGCTAGTGGTGACGGGACAGGGGGATTTGGAAACATTCAGTACTTC.

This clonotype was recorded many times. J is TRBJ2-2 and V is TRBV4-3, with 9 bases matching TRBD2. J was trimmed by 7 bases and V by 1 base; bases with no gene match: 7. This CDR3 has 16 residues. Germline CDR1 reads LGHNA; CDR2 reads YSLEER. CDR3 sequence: CASSQGGLAVGGELFF. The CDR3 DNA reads TGCGCCAGCAGCCAAGGGGGACTAGCAGTAGGCGGGGAGCTGTTTTTT.

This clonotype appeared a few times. The CDR3 reads CSATGVGGSLTMNTEAFF. CDR3 bases: TGCAGTGCTACCGGGGTAGGAGGGAGTCTAACCATGAACACTGAAGCTTTCTTT. The J gene is TRBJ1-1, the V gene TRBV20-1; D is unresolved. Trimming left V 4 bases short and J 0 bases short, with 24 bases between. This CDR3 region has 18 residues. The germline CDR1 and CDR2 sequences are DFQATT and SNEGSKA (reference sequence).

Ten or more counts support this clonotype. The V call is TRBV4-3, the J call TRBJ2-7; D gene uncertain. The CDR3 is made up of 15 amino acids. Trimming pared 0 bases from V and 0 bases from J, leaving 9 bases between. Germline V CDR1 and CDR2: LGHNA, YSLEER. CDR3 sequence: CASSQDLANSYEQYF. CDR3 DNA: TGCGCCAGCAGCCAAGATCTGGCCAACTCCTACGAGCAGTACTTC.

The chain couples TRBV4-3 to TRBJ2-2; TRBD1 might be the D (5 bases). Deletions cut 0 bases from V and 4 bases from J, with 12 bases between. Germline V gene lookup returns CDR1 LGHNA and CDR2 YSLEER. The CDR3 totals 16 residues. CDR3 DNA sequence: TGCGCCAGCAGCCAAGATAGGCAGGGAAGCACCGGGGAGCTGTTTTTT. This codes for CASSQDRQGSTGELFF.

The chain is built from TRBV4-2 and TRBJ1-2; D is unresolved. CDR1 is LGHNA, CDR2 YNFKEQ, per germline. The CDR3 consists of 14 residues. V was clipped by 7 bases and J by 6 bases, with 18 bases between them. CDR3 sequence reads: CASNLILSTNGYTF. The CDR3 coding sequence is TGTGCCAGCAACTTGATTCTCTCGACCAATGGCTACACCTTC.